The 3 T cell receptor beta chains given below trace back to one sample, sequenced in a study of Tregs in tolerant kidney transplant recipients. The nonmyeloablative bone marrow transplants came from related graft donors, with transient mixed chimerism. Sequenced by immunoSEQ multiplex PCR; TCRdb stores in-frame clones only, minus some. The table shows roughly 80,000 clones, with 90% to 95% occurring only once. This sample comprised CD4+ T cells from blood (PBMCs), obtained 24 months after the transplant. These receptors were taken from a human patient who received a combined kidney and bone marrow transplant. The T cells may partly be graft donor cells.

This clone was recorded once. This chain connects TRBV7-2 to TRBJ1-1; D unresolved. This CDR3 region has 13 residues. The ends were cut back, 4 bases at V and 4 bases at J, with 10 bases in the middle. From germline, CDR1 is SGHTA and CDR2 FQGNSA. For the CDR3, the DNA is TGTGCCAGCAGCTCCATAGTAGTCACTGAAGCTTTCTTT. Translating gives CASSSIVVTEAFF.

The CDR3 nucleotides are TGCAGCGTCCGGACAGGGGGGAAAGAGCAGTACTTC. Amino acids: CSVRTGGKEQYF. The rearrangement joins TRBV29-1 to TRBJ2-7; the match to TRBD1 covers 10 bases. This CDR3 has 12 amino acids. The germline gives CDR1 SQVTM, CDR2 ANQGSEA. Unmatched junction bases numbered 6, after V lost 6 bases and J lost 7 bases.

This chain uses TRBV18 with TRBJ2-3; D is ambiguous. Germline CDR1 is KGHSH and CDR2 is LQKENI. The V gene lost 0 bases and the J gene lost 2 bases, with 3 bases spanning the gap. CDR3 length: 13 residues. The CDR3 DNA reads TGTGCCAGCTCACCACCGGCCACAGATACGCAGTATTTT. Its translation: CASSPPATDTQYF.